This T cell receptor beta chain was sequenced in a study of neurological immune-mediated disorders. V lost 5 bases and J 8 bases, leaving 22 bases between the germline ends. The CDR3 is 15 residues long. Germline CDR1 is SGHRS and CDR2 is YFSETQ. TCRdb re-called the 5' RACE reads with MiXCR, one entry per CDR3 protein. This sample carries some 60,000 distinct CDR3 sequences, roughly 10% of them seen once, and the ten largest clones take about an eighth. This clonotype was seen repeatedly, ten times or more. The time point denotes: longitudinal time-point 2. The sequenced sample consisted of PBMCs. The origin of this receptor is a man aged 25-45 years in good health. This chain connects TRBV5-1 to TRBJ1-2, with D unclear. DNA for the CDR3: TGCGCCAGCAGAGTTGGATTAACAGAGGTGTGGGGCTACACCTTC. This sequence encodes CASRVGLTEVWGYTF.